This is a list of T cell receptor beta chains from one sample in a study of shared clonotypes between healthy human individuals. Only in-frame clones appear in the TCRdb table, and some are missing; sequencing was by immunoSEQ multiplex PCR. The sample holds over a million clones, under 99% seen once. The sample consisted of naive CD4+ T cells sorted from blood. These receptor sequences come from a man aged 25 to 40 in good health. CDR3s include the opening cysteine and the closing phenylalanine or tryptophan. Each record gives: D gene, CDR3 length, clone size, J gene, V gene, CDR3 DNA, CDR3 protein. The D gene is left open where the match is weak. Size is stated for part of the rows, as once, few or many counts, or as a class when the clone is expanded.

>TRBD2|18|-|TRBJ2-7|TRBV5-4
TGTGCCAGCAGCCCTAAGGGCCTAGCGGGGCTTTCTTCCTACGAGCAGTACTTC
CASSPKGLAGLSSYEQYF
>-|15|-|TRBJ2-7|TRBV4-3
TGCGCCAGCAGCCAAGAAGTAGGGGGAGGCTACGAGCAGTACTTC
CASSQEVGGGYEQYF
>TRBD1|14|-|TRBJ1-1|TRBV5-6
TGTGCCAGCAGCCCGAACAGGGGGAACACTGAAGCTTTCTTT
CASSPNRGNTEAFF
>-|14|once|TRBJ2-1|TRBV4-3
TGCGCCCCCTTTAGCGAACTCTCCTACAATGAGCAGTTCTTC
CAPFSELSYNEQFF
>TRBD1|15|-|TRBJ2-7|TRBV9
TGTGCCAGCAGCGTAGGACAGGGGAAGGCCTACGAGCAGTACTTC
CASSVGQGKAYEQYF
>-|15|-|TRBJ1-5|TRBV10-3
TGTGCCATCAGTTCACAGGGCAGTAGCAATCAGCCCCAGCATTTT
CAISSQGSSNQPQHF
>-|12|-|TRBJ2-7|TRBV28
TGTGCCAGCAAAACAGGGCTGGCGGAGCAGTACTTC
CASKTGLAEQYF
>TRBD1|21|-|TRBJ2-7|TRBV7-4
TGTGCCAGCAGCTTACCCCGGACAGGGGGCCCTTTAGCGGGAGTTTTTTACGAGCAGTACTTC
CASSLPRTGGPLAGVFYEQYF
>-|13|-|TRBJ1-1|TRBV9
TGTGCCAGCAGCGTACTACAGAACACTGAAGCTTTCTTT
CASSVLQNTEAFF
>TRBD1|15|-|TRBJ2-7|TRBV4-3
TGCGCCAGCAGCCAAGATAAAAGGGGGCGTTACGAGCAGTACTTC
CASSQDKRGRYEQYF
>-|14|-|TRBJ2-7|TRBV9
TGTGCCAGCAGCGTAGTAGGAGTAGGGCCCGAGCAGTACTTC
CASSVVGVGPEQYF
>TRBD1|15|-|TRBJ2-7|TRBV11-2
TGTGCCAGCAGCTTAGAAGGGACAGGACCCTACGAGCAGTACTTC
CASSLEGTGPYEQYF
>TRBD1|15|-|TRBJ1-4|TRBV18
TGTGCCAGCTCACCCCCGGGACAGGGCGATGAAAAACTGTTTTTT
CASSPPGQGDEKLFF
>TRBD1|16|-|TRBJ1-1|TRBV11-2
TGTGCCAGCAGCTTAGAGGGACAGTCCATGAACACTGAAGCTTTCTTT
CASSLEGQSMNTEAFF
>-|15|-|TRBJ2-5|TRBV29-1
TGCAGCGTTCTTTCAGTCGGTGGGGGCCAAGAGACCCAGTACTTC
CSVLSVGGGQETQYF
>-|13|-|TRBJ2-1|TRBV5-6
TGTGCCAGCAGCTCCCCACGGCCAGGGGAGCAGTTCTTC
CASSSPRPGEQFF
>-|16|-|TRBJ2-3|TRBV5-1
TGCGCCAGCATCCGGGGCTCTAGCGACGGCACAGATACGCAGTATTTT
CASIRGSSDGTDTQYF
>TRBD1|17|-|TRBJ2-7|TRBV18
TGTGCCAGCTCACCCCCCGGGACAGGGGTAGGGGGCTACGAGCAGTACTTC
CASSPPGTGVGGYEQYF
>-|14|-|TRBJ2-1|TRBV5-1
TGCGCCAGCAGCTTGGATAGCACGTACAATGAGCAGTTCTTC
CASSLDSTYNEQFF
>TRBD1|17|-|TRBJ2-6|TRBV5-1
TGCGCCAGCAGCTTGGAGGTACAGGGGTCTGGGGCCAACGTCCTGACTTTC
CASSLEVQGSGANVLTF
>-|16|-|TRBJ2-4|TRBV28
TGTGCCAGCAGCCGGAACGGCAGTGGGGCCAAAAACATTCAGTACTTC
CASSRNGSGAKNIQYF
>-|14|-|TRBJ2-5|TRBV7-9
TGTGCCAGCAGCCGGTTCGGGCGGCAAGAGACCCAGTACTTC
CASSRFGRQETQYF
>-|13|-|TRBJ2-2|TRBV25-1
TGTGCCAGCAGCCAGGGTCCCACCGGGGAGCTGTTTTTT
CASSQGPTGELFF